This T cell receptor beta chain was observed in a study of identical twins. Points from the study as a whole: Fewer insertions were carried by abundant cord blood beta clonotypes, but none was seen in memory repertoires. Partly confounded zero-insertion analyses could result from invariant MAIT and iNKT cells. Out-of-frame alpha sequences common to twins exhibited a surplus of low generation probability.

CDR1 GTSNPN and CDR2 SVGIG come from the germline V gene (reference sequence). Trimming left V 1 base short and J 2 bases short, with 11 bases between. This CDR3 spans 14 amino acids. In this sample, this clonotype turned up once. Its antigen remains unknown. Template switching (which added a universal primer site) was used, and cDNA carried unique molecular identifiers. MiXCR was run by TCRdb on the 5' RACE reads, yielding one entry per CDR3 protein. Counted here are 1.5 million to 2 million distinct CDR3 sequences, more than 30% occurring once; the ten biggest clones make up around 0.25%. V is TRBV30 and J is TRBJ1-2; D gene ambiguous. The sequencing sample was made of cord blood. The clonotype comes from a newborn girl in good health. CDR3 sequence reads: CAWSAWTVNYGYTF. The CDR3 bases are TGTGCCTGGAGTGCATGGACTGTAAACTATGGCTACACCTTC.